The rows below give T cell receptor beta chains drawn from one sample of a study of CD8+ T cells in alopecia areata. Clones were sequenced by immunoSEQ multiplex PCR, and TCRdb holds only the in-frame ones, with some missing. The sample records approximately 180,000 clones, almost 65% being singletons. The sequencing used CD4+ T cells sorted from blood, collected at week 0. Source of these receptors: a human donor with alopecia areata. Both conserved end residues are part of each CDR3.

J | V | CDR3
TRBJ1-2 | TRBV5-1 | CASSTGAGDGYTF
TRBJ1-1 | TRBV30 | CAWAHRTWNEAFF
TRBJ2-7 | TRBV7-2 | CASSRDSASYEQYF
TRBJ1-5 | TRBV29-1 | CSVAVEANQPQHF
TRBJ1-2 | TRBV29-1 | CSVVGTERYGYTF
TRBJ1-2 | TRBV7-9 | CASSLVANHYGYTF
TRBJ2-2 | TRBV5-6 | CASSLRRMNTGELFF
TRBJ1-6 | TRBV30 | CAWSGQGEISPLHF
TRBJ1-1 | TRBV9 | CASSVGDRNTEAFF
TRBJ1-2 | TRBV30 | CAWDRDYYGYTF
TRBJ1-1 | TRBV29-1 | CSVEGLQTQGTAFF
TRBJ2-3 | TRBV5-6 | CASSPGQGMGTDTQYF
TRBJ2-1 | TRBV29-1 | CSVAVAGLYNEQFF
TRBJ2-4 | TRBV19 | CASSIVGVGQGPKLAKNIQYF
TRBJ2-7 | TRBV5-1 | CASSLSSETLYEQYF
TRBJ1-3 | TRBV5-6 | CASSWDRGHSGNTIYF
TRBJ1-2 | TRBV15 | CATSRDHGQGTVYGYTF
TRBJ2-1 | TRBV11-2 | CASSSRDRHNYNEQFF
TRBJ2-3 | TRBV19 | CASSTPGRTDTQYF
TRBJ2-5 | TRBV29-1 | CSVGDKRAQYF
TRBJ2-3 | TRBV15 | CATKTGIVADTQYF
TRBJ1-4 | TRBV5-1 | CASSLSGDEKLFF
TRBJ2-1 | TRBV5-1 | CASSSLGDNEQFF
TRBJ2-2 | TRBV9 | CASSAGLLEGELFF
TRBJ2-2 | TRBV27 | CASRRQGANTGELFF
TRBJ2-1 | TRBV4-1 | CASSQEWGGSYNEQFF
TRBJ2-2 | TRBV7-2 | CASSFYTGELFF
TRBJ2-2 | TRBV25-1 | CASSFQGSTGELFF
TRBJ1-2 | TRBV4-2 | CASSQDQGPKSDYGYTF
TRBJ2-1 | TRBV4-3 | CASSQAIRDRVFF
TRBJ1-6 | TRBV27 | CASSTHWTSPLHF
TRBJ2-6 | TRBV4-2 | CASSLPEPSGANVLTF
TRBJ2-6 | TRBV7-9 | CASSSDFSGANVLTF
TRBJ2-6 | TRBV5-1 | CASVQDSGANVLTF
TRBJ2-7 | TRBV7-9 | CASSADRGNYEQYF
TRBJ1-1 | TRBV6-6 | CATSSAGRRNTEAFF
TRBJ2-1 | TRBV29-1 | CSVENSAKFF
TRBJ1-6 | TRBV7-2 | CASSFQGQGTSPLHF
TRBJ1-6 | TRBV19 | CASSLDSPGNSPLHF
TRBJ1-2 | TRBV20-1 | CSASGRDGYTF
TRBJ2-1 | TRBV5-1 | CASSLPQPYNEQFF
TRBJ2-7 | TRBV29-1 | CSAGTQAYEQYF
TRBJ1-5 | TRBV2 | CASSEWGFGNQPQHF
TRBJ2-7 | TRBV4-2 | CASSQELAGAAYEQYF